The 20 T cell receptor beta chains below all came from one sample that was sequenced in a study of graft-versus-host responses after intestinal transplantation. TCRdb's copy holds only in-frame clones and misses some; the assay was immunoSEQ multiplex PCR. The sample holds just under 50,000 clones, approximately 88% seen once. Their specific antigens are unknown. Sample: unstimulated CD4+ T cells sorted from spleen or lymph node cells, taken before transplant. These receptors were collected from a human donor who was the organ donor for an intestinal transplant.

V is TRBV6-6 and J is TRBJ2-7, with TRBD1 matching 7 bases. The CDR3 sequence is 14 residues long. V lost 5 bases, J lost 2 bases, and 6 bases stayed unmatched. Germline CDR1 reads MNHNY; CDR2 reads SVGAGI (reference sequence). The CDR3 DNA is TGTGCCAGCAGTGGCCACGGGACAGCCTACGAGCAGTACTTC. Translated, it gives CASSGHGTAYEQYF.

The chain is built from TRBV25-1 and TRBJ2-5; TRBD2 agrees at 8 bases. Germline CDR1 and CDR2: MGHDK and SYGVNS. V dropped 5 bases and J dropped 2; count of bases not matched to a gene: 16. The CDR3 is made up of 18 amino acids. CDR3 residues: CASSSPGTRSARQETQYF. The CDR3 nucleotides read TGTGCCAGCAGTTCCCCCGGGACTAGGTCTGCTCGGCAAGAGACCCAGTACTTC.

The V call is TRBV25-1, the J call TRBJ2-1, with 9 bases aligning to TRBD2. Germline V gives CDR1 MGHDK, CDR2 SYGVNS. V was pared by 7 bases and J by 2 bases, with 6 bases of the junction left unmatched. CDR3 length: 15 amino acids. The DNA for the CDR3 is TGTGCCAGCATCCAAGCGGGAGGCGCCTACAATGAGCAGTTCTTC. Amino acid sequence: CASIQAGGAYNEQFF.

The CDR3 sequence is CASSRRTDYEQYF. CDR3 bases: TGTGCCAGCAGCCGTCGGACAGACTACGAGCAGTACTTC. The rearrangement joins TRBV5-5 to TRBJ2-7; a weak D match, TRBD1 (6 bases). The CDR3 sequence is 13 residues long. Germline CDR1 is SGHKS and CDR2 is YYEKEE (reference sequence). V was trimmed by 4 bases and J by 3 bases, leaving 11 bases between them. The variable domain in full, completed from reference TRBV5-5 and TRBJ2-7, reads DAGVTQSPTHLIKTRGQQVTLRCSPISGHKSVSWYQQVLGQGPQFIFQYYEKEERGRGNFPDRFSARQFPNYSSELNVNALLLGDSALYLCASSRRTDYEQYFGPGTRLTVT.

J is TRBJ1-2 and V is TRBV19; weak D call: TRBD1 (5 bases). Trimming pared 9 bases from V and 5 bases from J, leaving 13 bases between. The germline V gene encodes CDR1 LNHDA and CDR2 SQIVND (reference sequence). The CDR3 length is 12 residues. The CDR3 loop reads CASKRDGYGYTF. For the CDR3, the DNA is TGTGCCAGCAAGAGGGACGGTTATGGCTACACCTTC. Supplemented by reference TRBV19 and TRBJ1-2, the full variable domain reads DGGITQSPKYLFRKEGQNVTLSCEQNLNHDAMYWYRQDPGQGLRLIYYSQIVNDFQKGDIAEGYSVSREKKESFPLTVTSAQKNPTAFYLCASKRDGYGYTFGSGTRLTVV.

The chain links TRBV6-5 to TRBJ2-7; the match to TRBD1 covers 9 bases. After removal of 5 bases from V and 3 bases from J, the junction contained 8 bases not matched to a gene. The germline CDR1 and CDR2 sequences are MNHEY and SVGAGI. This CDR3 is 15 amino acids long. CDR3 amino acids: CASSAPGQGFYEQYF. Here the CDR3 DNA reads TGTGCCAGCAGTGCACCGGGACAGGGCTTCTACGAGCAGTACTTC.

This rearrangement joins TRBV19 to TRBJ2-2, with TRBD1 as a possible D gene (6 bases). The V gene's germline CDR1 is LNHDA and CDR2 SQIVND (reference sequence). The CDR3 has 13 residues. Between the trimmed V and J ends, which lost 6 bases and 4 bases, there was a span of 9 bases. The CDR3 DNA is TGTGCCAGTAGGTACAGGGTCACCGGGGAGCTGTTTTTT. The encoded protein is CASRYRVTGELFF.

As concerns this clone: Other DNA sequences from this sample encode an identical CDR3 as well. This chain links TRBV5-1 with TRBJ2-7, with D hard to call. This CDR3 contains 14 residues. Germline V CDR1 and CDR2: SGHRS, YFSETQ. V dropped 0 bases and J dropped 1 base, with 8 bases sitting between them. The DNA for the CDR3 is TGCGCCAGCAGCTTGGTTCTAGGTTCCTACGAGCAGTACTTC. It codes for CASSLVLGSYEQYF.

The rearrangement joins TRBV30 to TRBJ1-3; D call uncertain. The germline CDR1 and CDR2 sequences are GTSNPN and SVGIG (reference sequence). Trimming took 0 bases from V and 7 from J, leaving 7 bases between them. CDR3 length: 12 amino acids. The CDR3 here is CAWSVLYNTIYF. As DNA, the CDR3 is TGTGCCTGGAGTGTACTATACAACACCATATATTTT.

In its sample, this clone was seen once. The DNA of the CDR3 is TGTGCCAGCAGTGCACTTGGGGAGACCCAGTACTTC. This sequence encodes CASSALGETQYF. The V gene is TRBV25-1, the J gene TRBJ2-5; D is unclear. Per the germline V gene, CDR1 is MGHDK and CDR2 is SYGVNS. This CDR3 region has 12 residues. With 4 bases removed from V and 5 bases from J, the gap between germline ends came to 8 bases. The full variable domain, in which reference TRBV25-1 and TRBJ2-5 provide the parts outside the CDR3, is EADIYQTPRYLVIGTGKKITLECSQTMGHDKMYWYQQDPGMELHLIHYSYGVNSTEKGDLSSESTVSRIRTEHFPLTLESARPSHTSQYLCASSALGETQYFGPGTRLLVL.

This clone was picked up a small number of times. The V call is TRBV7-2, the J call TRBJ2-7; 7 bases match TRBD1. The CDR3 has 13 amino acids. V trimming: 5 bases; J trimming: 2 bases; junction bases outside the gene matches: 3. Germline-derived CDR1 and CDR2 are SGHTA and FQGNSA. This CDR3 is CASSKGTAYEQYF. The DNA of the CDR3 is TGTGCCAGCAGCAAAGGGACAGCCTACGAGCAGTACTTC.

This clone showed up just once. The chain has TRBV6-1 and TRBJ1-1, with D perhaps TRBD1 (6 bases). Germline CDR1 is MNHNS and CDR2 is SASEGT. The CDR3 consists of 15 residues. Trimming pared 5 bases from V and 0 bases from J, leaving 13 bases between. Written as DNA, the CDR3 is TGTGCCAGCAGTTCACAGGGTTCCATGAACACTGAAGCTTTCTTT. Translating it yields CASSSQGSMNTEAFF.

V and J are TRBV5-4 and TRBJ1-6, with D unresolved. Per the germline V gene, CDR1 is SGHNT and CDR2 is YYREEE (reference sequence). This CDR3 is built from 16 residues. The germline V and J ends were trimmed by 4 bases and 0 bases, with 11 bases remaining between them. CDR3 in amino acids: CASSAFTSSYNSPLHF. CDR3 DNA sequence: TGTGCCAGCAGCGCCTTCACAAGCTCCTATAATTCACCCCTCCACTTT.

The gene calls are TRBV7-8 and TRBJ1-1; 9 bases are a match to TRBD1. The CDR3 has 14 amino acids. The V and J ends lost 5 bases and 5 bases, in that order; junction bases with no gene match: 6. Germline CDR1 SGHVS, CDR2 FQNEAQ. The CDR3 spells CASSPRDRVTEAFF. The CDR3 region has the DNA TGTGCCAGCAGCCCCCGGGACAGGGTGACTGAAGCTTTCTTT.

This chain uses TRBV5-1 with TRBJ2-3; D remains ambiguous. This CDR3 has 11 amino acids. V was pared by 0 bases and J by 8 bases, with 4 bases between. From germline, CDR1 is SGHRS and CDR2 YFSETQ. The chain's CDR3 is CASSLAGTQYF. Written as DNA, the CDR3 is TGCGCCAGCAGCTTGGCCGGTACGCAGTATTTT. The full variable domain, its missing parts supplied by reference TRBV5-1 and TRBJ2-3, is KAGVTQTPRYLIKTRGQQVTLSCSPISGHRSVSWYQQTPGQGLQFLFEYFSETQRNKGNFPGRFSGRQFSNSRSEMNVSTLELGDSALYLCASSLAGTQYFGPGTRLTVL.

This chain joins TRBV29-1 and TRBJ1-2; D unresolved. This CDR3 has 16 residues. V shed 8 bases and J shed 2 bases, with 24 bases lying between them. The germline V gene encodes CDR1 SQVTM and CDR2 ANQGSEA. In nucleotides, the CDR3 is TGCAGCACGAAATCGAATTCCCTAGTTGCAAACTATGGCTACACCTTC. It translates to CSTKSNSLVANYGYTF. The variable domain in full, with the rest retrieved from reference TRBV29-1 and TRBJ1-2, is SAVISQKPSRDICQRGTSLTIQCQVDSQVTMMFWYRQQPGQSLTLIATANQGSEATYESGFVIDKFPISRPNLTFSTLTVSNMSPEDSSIYLCSTKSNSLVANYGYTFGSGTRLTVV.

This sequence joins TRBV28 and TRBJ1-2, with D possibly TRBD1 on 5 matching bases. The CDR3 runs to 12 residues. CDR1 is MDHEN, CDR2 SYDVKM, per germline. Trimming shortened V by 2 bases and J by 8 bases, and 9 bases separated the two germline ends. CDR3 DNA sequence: TGTGCCAGCAGTTTACCAGGGTTGGGCTACACCTTC. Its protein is CASSLPGLGYTF.

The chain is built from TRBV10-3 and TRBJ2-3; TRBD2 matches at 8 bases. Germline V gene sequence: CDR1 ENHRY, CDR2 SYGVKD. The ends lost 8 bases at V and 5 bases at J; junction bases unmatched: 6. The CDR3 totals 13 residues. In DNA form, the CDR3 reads TGTGCCATCCGTACTAGCGGTAGAGATACGCAGTATTTT. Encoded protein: CAIRTSGRDTQYF.

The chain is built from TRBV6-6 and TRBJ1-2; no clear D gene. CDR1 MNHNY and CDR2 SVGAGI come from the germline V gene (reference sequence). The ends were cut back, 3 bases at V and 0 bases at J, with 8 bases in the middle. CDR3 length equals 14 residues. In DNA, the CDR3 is TGTGCCAGCAGTTATTTCAGAGCTAACTATGGCTACACCTTC. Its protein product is CASSYFRANYGYTF.

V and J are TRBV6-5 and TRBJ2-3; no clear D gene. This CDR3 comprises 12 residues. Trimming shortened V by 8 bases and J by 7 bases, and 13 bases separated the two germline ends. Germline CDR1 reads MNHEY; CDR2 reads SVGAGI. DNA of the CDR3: TGTGCCAGCCGAACCACACAACATACGCAGTATTTT. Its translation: CASRTTQHTQYF.